Listed below are T cell receptor beta chains from one sample, sequenced in a study of neurological immune-mediated disorders. One entry per CDR3 protein, called by TCRdb with MiXCR from the 5' RACE reads. The sample holds over 11,000 distinct CDR3 sequences, more than 9% seen once. The material sequenced was PBMCs. These receptors originate from a middle-aged woman in good health. Each CDR3 is given with its conserved first and last residue. The D gene is left open where the match is weak. The size of a clone is reported for some rows only, either as once, few or many, or as a class for expanded clones.

j_call clone_size v_call d_call cdr3_aa cdr3_nt
TRBJ1-5 many TRBV10-2 . CASSNTILQTTTPNQPQHF TGCGCCAGCAGTAATACGATCCTACAGACAACAACCCCAAATCAGCCCCAGCATTTT
TRBJ2-3 large TRBV20-1 . CSAPPGGGADTQYF TGCAGTGCTCCCCCTGGGGGGGGCGCAGATACGCAGTATTTT
TRBJ2-1 many TRBV7-9 TRBD2 CASSTPRGVYNEQFF TGTGCCAGCAGCACCCCGCGGGGGGTGTACAATGAGCAGTTCTTC
TRBJ2-4 many TRBV14 . CASSQVPVSSLAKNIQYF TGTGCCAGCAGCCAAGTCCCGGTCTCATCATTAGCCAAAAACATTCAGTACTTC
TRBJ1-2 many TRBV20-1 . CSAQGRLKGNYGYTF TGCAGTGCTCAGGGACGGCTGAAGGGGAACTATGGCTACACCTTC
TRBJ2-1 . TRBV29-1 TRBD2 CSVLGGLAGQGPYNEQFF TGCAGCGTTTTAGGCGGACTAGCGGGACAGGGGCCCTACAATGAGCAGTTCTTC
TRBJ2-2 many TRBV28 TRBD2 CASNPKGLADTGELFF TGTGCCAGCAACCCGAAGGGACTAGCGGACACCGGGGAGCTGTTTTTT
TRBJ2-1 many TRBV20-1 . CSASVWEFSYNEQFF TGCAGTGCTAGTGTGTGGGAGTTCTCCTACAATGAGCAGTTCTTC
TRBJ2-7 many TRBV20-1 TRBD1 CSATTGAYEQYF TGCAGTGCTACTACAGGGGCCTACGAGCAGTACTTC
TRBJ1-5 many TRBV15 . CATSRGVNQPQHF TGTGCCACCAGCCGGGGAGTGAATCAGCCCCAGCATTTT
TRBJ2-3 many TRBV15 TRBD2 CATSSLANSSTDTQYF TGTGCCACCAGTTCACTAGCGAACTCTAGCACAGATACGCAGTATTTT
TRBJ2-7 many TRBV7-8 . CASSLAIGGNSYEQYF TGTGCCAGCAGCTTAGCCATCGGGGGCAACTCCTACGAGCAGTACTTC
TRBJ2-7 many TRBV20-1 . CSAWTNTGKDDEQYF TGCAGTGCTTGGACCAACACGGGGAAAGATGACGAGCAGTACTTC
TRBJ1-6 many TRBV7-8 . CASLGGGLGSPLHF TGTGCCAGCCTCGGGGGGGGGCTGGGTTCACCCCTCCACTTT
TRBJ1-2 many TRBV15 . CATSRDLRVGGYTF TGTGCCACCAGCAGAGATCTTCGGGTGGGTGGCTACACCTTC
TRBJ2-7 . TRBV5-1 . CASRDSGTTYEQYF TGCGCCAGCAGGGACTCCGGGACAACCTACGAGCAGTACTTC
TRBJ2-7 many TRBV19 TRBD1 CASSPGQGRSYEQYF TGTGCCAGTAGTCCTGGACAGGGGCGCTCCTACGAGCAGTACTTC
TRBJ1-2 medium-sized TRBV12-3/TRBV12-4 . CASSFRDYGYTF TGTGCCAGCAGTTTCAGGGACTATGGCTACACCTTC
TRBJ2-7 . TRBV20-1 TRBD2 CSARGGFAYEQYF TGCAGTGCTAGGGGAGGGTTCGCCTACGAGCAGTACTTC
TRBJ2-7 many TRBV6-1 . CASSERMAVSSYEQYF TGTGCCAGCAGTGAAAGGATGGCAGTGAGCTCCTACGAGCAGTACTTC
TRBJ2-5 many TRBV7-2 . CASSLFPTVETQYF TGTGCCAGCAGCTTATTCCCCACGGTGGAGACCCAGTACTTC
TRBJ2-1 many TRBV7-9 . CASSLAGVFYNEQFF TGTGCCAGCAGCTTAGCGGGAGTCTTCTACAATGAGCAGTTCTTC